This is a list of T cell receptor beta chains from one sample in a study of T cells after yellow fever vaccination. TCRdb fed the 5' RACE reads into MiXCR, producing one record per CDR3 protein. Of just under 600,000 distinct CDR3 sequences listed, approximately 15% are singletons. The source material was PBMCs, sampled on the day of the yellow fever booster vaccination. The receptors derive from a man aged 25 to 45 who received the YFV17D yellow fever vaccine. Each CDR3 is given with its conserved first and last residue. D genes are given only for firm matches. The size field is filled for only some rows; it gives once, few, many or a size class.

d_gene: -; v_gene: TRBV20-1; j_gene: TRBJ2-4; abundance: -; CDR3nt: TGCAGTGCCCTTAATGGGGAACGAAAAAACATTCAGTACTTC; CDR3aa: CSALNGERKNIQYF
d_gene: -; v_gene: TRBV2; j_gene: TRBJ2-1; abundance: -; CDR3nt: TGTGCCAGCAGTGTGGTTGAGCAGTTCTTC; CDR3aa: CASSVVEQFF
d_gene: -; v_gene: TRBV18; j_gene: TRBJ2-2; abundance: -; CDR3nt: TGTGCCAGCTCACCGGACGTTACCGGGAGTTTCACCGGGGAGCTGTTTTTT; CDR3aa: CASSPDVTGSFTGELFF
d_gene: -; v_gene: TRBV20-1; j_gene: TRBJ1-2; abundance: once; CDR3nt: TGCAGTGCTAGAGCCCCGGGGACACCCGGCGGGGGATATGGCTACACCTTC; CDR3aa: CSARAPGTPGGGYGYTF
d_gene: TRBD1; v_gene: TRBV9; j_gene: TRBJ1-2; abundance: few; CDR3nt: TGTGCCAGCAGCGTAGCCTCGGGACAGACTAACTATGGCTACACCTTC; CDR3aa: CASSVASGQTNYGYTF
d_gene: -; v_gene: TRBV28; j_gene: TRBJ2-7; abundance: few; CDR3nt: TGTGCCAGCAGTCCCCGGCCGGTCTCCTACGAGCAGTACTTC; CDR3aa: CASSPRPVSYEQYF
d_gene: -; v_gene: TRBV2; j_gene: TRBJ2-4; abundance: -; CDR3nt: TGTGCCAGCGACTACTTTGGCAAAAACATTCAGTACTTC; CDR3aa: CASDYFGKNIQYF
d_gene: TRBD1; v_gene: TRBV12-3/TRBV12-4; j_gene: TRBJ1-1; abundance: few; CDR3nt: TGTGCCAGCAGCCAAGGACAGGCCCGTGGCACTGAAGCTTTCTTT; CDR3aa: CASSQGQARGTEAFF
d_gene: -; v_gene: TRBV20-1; j_gene: TRBJ2-5; abundance: many; CDR3nt: TGCAGTGCCAGGTCTATCCGTGCCTCACAGGAGACCCAGTACTTC; CDR3aa: CSARSIRASQETQYF
d_gene: -; v_gene: TRBV30; j_gene: TRBJ1-1; abundance: few; CDR3nt: TGTGCCTGGAGTGTAAATAGTAATGAAGCTTTCTTT; CDR3aa: CAWSVNSNEAFF
d_gene: -; v_gene: TRBV20-1; j_gene: TRBJ1-5; abundance: few; CDR3nt: TGCAGTGCTAGCCCCCAGGGAAAGACCCAGCCCCAGCATTTT; CDR3aa: CSASPQGKTQPQHF
d_gene: -; v_gene: TRBV5-1; j_gene: TRBJ2-7; abundance: many; CDR3nt: TGCGCCAGCAGCAGTGGCGGAGGGCAATCCTACGAGCAGTACTTC; CDR3aa: CASSSGGGQSYEQYF
d_gene: -; v_gene: TRBV20-1; j_gene: TRBJ2-3; abundance: -; CDR3nt: TGCAGTGCTAATTCTCAGTTTAGCACAGATACGCAGTATTTT; CDR3aa: CSANSQFSTDTQYF
d_gene: -; v_gene: TRBV12-3/TRBV12-4; j_gene: TRBJ1-5; abundance: few; CDR3nt: TGTGCCAGCAGCAAGGAGACACATGGCCAGCCCCAGCATTTT; CDR3aa: CASSKETHGQPQHF
d_gene: -; v_gene: TRBV5-1; j_gene: TRBJ2-3; abundance: few; CDR3nt: TGCGCCAGCAGCTGGGGGGACGAAGATACGCAGTATTTT; CDR3aa: CASSWGDEDTQYF
d_gene: TRBD1; v_gene: TRBV7-9; j_gene: TRBJ2-3; abundance: few; CDR3nt: TGTGCCAGCAGCAGACCGGGACAGGGCTCGACAGATACGCAGTATTTT; CDR3aa: CASSRPGQGSTDTQYF
d_gene: TRBD1; v_gene: TRBV5-4; j_gene: TRBJ2-2; abundance: few; CDR3nt: TGTGCCAGCAGCTGGACAGGGACGAACACCGGGGAGCTGTTTTTT; CDR3aa: CASSWTGTNTGELFF
d_gene: -; v_gene: TRBV5-5; j_gene: TRBJ2-7; abundance: many; CDR3nt: TGTGCCAGCAGCTTAGAGGACGGGAGTTTCTACGAGCAGTACTTC; CDR3aa: CASSLEDGSFYEQYF
d_gene: TRBD1; v_gene: TRBV10-1; j_gene: TRBJ2-7; abundance: few; CDR3nt: TGCGCCAGCAGTGAAGGGGGGACAGGGACCTACGAGCAGTACTTC; CDR3aa: CASSEGGTGTYEQYF
d_gene: -; v_gene: TRBV10-3; j_gene: TRBJ2-3; abundance: -; CDR3nt: TGTGCCATCACCAGCACAGATACGCAGTATTTT; CDR3aa: CAITSTDTQYF